The T cell receptor (beta chain) described here comes from a study of beta chain features in type 1 diabetes (dated by TCRdb to the late 2010s). About the study as a whole: Mean age, gender distribution, total cell number and subset yield were not different between patients and healthy donors. In the study, recently diagnosed type 1 diabetes patients and matched healthy donors were compared on the TCRB repertoires of their sorted circulating CD4+ T cell subsets. A total of some 100,000,000 sorted cells were examined across all samples, and a strong correlation was observed between cell number per subset and RNA yield. Regulatory and stem cell-like memory subsets were isolated from only 8 patients and roughly eight healthy donors, whereas naive and central memory subsets came from all 30 or so donors. The full study reports these points: PCR may preferentially amplify shorter templates, but because patient and control samples were amplified and corrected together, any resulting skew would affect both groups equally. Naive, central memory and regulatory TCRB repertoires appeared to be more similar among patients than among healthy donors. HLA sub-analyses involved small numbers of individuals, so any influence of HLA type on TCRB rearrangement remained unresolved. At VDJ recombination sites, patients with type 1 diabetes made fewer insertions and deleted more nucleotides, a pattern implying thymic rearrangement abnormalities. Because cDNA was sequenced instead of genomic DNA, activated cells with high expression could be over-represented, although the groups did not differ in activation or CD3 levels. A moderate but significant shortening of TCRB CDR3 length was observed in type 1 diabetes patients in all four CD4+ subsets.

The junction shows trimming of 4 bases on V and 2 bases on J, and the gene matches do not reach 6 bases of it. The CDR3 contains 16 residues, cysteine and phenylalanine counted. Only the CDR3 part of the read is kept: 48 bases, read in frame from the first base. CDR1 and CDR2 are read off the germline V gene as MGHRA and YSYEKL. All of the isolated RNA was reverse transcribed with the High Capacity cDNA Reverse Transcription Kit, so expressed TCRB transcripts were sequenced. Naive, central memory and regulatory T cell samples underwent deep immunoSEQ sequencing, averaging around 3.6 million total reads per sample. After sorted cells were lysed in RLT buffer, RNA was extracted with DNase-treated RNeasy Micro or Mini kits, with the choice depending on cell number. To prevent cross-contamination, each cell subset was processed individually, whereas patient and healthy donor samples were processed jointly. TCRB sequences were amplified from cDNA with the immunoSEQ multiplex PCR, producing 87-bp fragments spanning the CDR3 region. Sequencing of the amplicons was performed on the Illumina HiSeq platform. Per the authors' processing: Synthetic template baselines were used to correct PCR bias computationally, reads within Hamming distance 2 were collapsed, and singletons that could not be merged were discarded. Reads were aligned against IMGT to assign V, D and J genes, CDR3 length and insertions or deletions at six rearrangement sites. Within each subset, clonotype counts were normalized to sorted cell number, and only after that were true diversity and Gini coefficients computed with the tcR R package. Repertoire sharing was quantified using the overlap coefficient calculated on TCRB nucleotide sequences. TCRdb re-hosts the immuneACCESS table, in-frame sequences only. Its copies lack some clones; in the studies checked, an unresolved V gene accounts for under half of them, and the cause for the rest is not known. V and J calls plus clone size are reproduced from that table; the DNA served to infer D and trimming. This sample has roughly 130,000 clones in its table, and 7% to 10% of those were observed once. Jointly, the top ten make up around 0.68% of the sample.

Each donor gave one peripheral blood draw, roughly 110 mL on average, collected into heparinised tubes. A BD FACSAria II and a panel including CD45RO, CCR7, CD25, CD127, CD95 and CD27 were used to sort naive, central memory, regulatory and stem cell-like memory CD4+ T cells. Purity was above 95% for every sorted population. Right away, PBMCs were isolated by Lymphoprep density gradient centrifugation and were stained directly, with no culture step. To minimize batch effects, samples were stained and sorted in pairs, one healthy donor with one patient per experiment. This clone was seen a handful of times. Its cognate antigen has yet to be identified. Within one base of it there is no much larger clone, and no base qualities were kept.

Sequencing used central memory CD4+ T cells from blood. This clonotype originated in a man younger than 35 in good health. The sequence links TRBV4-1 to TRBJ2-3, with TRBD2 identical over 10 junction bases. The base sequence is TGCGCCAGCAGCCCGCGGACTAGCGGAAACACAGATACGCAGTATTTT. Translated, this is CASSPRTSGNTDTQYF.